A single sample is the source of the 26 T cell receptor beta chains below, sequenced in a study of Graves' ophthalmopathy and Graves' hyperthyroidism. RNA served as the template for amplifying TCR beta CDR3 regions. HTBI-primed RT-PCR formed the first round, and a multiplex PCR formed the second. TCRdb recomputed calls from the multiplex PCR reads with MiXCR, one row per CDR3 protein. The sample holds a few hundred thousand distinct CDR3 sequences, over 15% seen once. The specimen sequenced was peripheral blood. These receptors all stem from a woman under 30 with stable Graves' hyperthyroidism.

This clonotype was observed at least ten times. The rearrangement links TRBV12-3 or TRBV12-4 to TRBJ1-2, with TRBD1 matching 8 bases. V lost 5 bases to trimming and J lost 6 bases; unmatched junction nucleotides: 5. The CDR3 consists of 13 residues. CDR3 DNA sequence: TGTGCCAGCAGTGACGGACAGGGAGATGGCTACACCTTC. Translating it yields CASSDGQGDGYTF.

This clonotype was seen repeatedly, ten times or more. This chain uses TRBV6-5 with TRBJ1-2; 7 nucleotides match TRBD1. This CDR3 has 15 amino acids. Germline CDR1 reads MNHEY; CDR2 reads SVGAGI. With V trimmed by 2 bases and J by 4 bases, 7 bases remained unmatched. CDR3 amino acids: CASSYAQGGFYGYTF. Here the CDR3 DNA reads TGTGCCAGCAGTTACGCCCAGGGGGGCTTCTATGGCTACACCTTC.

This clonotype has ten or more counts. V gene TRBV6-1 combines with J gene TRBJ1-1; D remains unclear. The CDR3 has 12 residues. V lost 2 bases and J lost 6, with 7 bases in between. Germline V gene lookup returns CDR1 MNHNS and CDR2 SASEGT. The DNA for the CDR3 is TGTGCCAGCAGTGAACGGGCATCTGAAGCTTTCTTT. Amino acid sequence: CASSERASEAFF.

About this clonotype itself: This may come from a read error, since a much larger clone is one base off. The chain couples TRBV12-3 or TRBV12-4 to TRBJ2-6; D perhaps matches TRBD1 (5 bases). The CDR3 length is 16 residues. The CDR3 bases are TGTGCCAGCAGGGTCGACACCTACTCTGGGGCCAACGTCCCGACTTTC. Amino acid sequence: CASRVDTYSGANVPTF.

The rearrangement joins TRBV20-1 to TRBJ1-5; a possible D gene is TRBD1 (6 bases). The CDR3 totals 15 residues. V was cut by 6 bases and J by 2 bases, with 17 bases left in between. Germline CDR1 and CDR2: DFQATT and SNEGSKA (reference sequence). The CDR3 region is CSAESFRGGNQPQHF. As DNA, the CDR3 is TGCAGTGCAGAAAGCTTCAGGGGCGGCAATCAGCCCCAGCATTTT.

This clonotype was recorded at least ten times. The chain couples TRBV19 to TRBJ1-2; D uncertain. The V gene's germline CDR1 is LNHDA and CDR2 SQIVND (reference sequence). V lost 10 bases, J lost 5 bases, and 11 bases lay in between. CDR3 length: 11 residues. Here the CDR3 DNA reads TGTGCCACCGGACCCCGGTATGGCTACACCTTC. Amino acids: CATGPRYGYTF.

This clonotype has a count of ten or more. The V call is TRBV7-2, the J call TRBJ1-2; D call uncertain. Trimming pared 3 bases from V and 1 base from J, leaving 9 bases between. CDR1 is SGHTA, CDR2 FQGNSA, per germline. The CDR3 has 14 amino acids. The CDR3 here is CASSFGGINYGYTF. As DNA, the CDR3 is TGTGCCAGCAGCTTTGGCGGGATTAACTATGGCTACACCTTC.

This rearrangement joins TRBV7-9 to TRBJ2-7, with TRBD2 identical over 7 bases. V was clipped by 1 base and J by 4 bases; unmatched bases: 4. CDR1 is SEHNR, CDR2 FQNEAQ, per germline (reference sequence). This CDR3 comprises 14 residues. As DNA, the CDR3 is TGTGCCAGCAGCTTAGACGGGGGGTGGTACGAGCAGTACTTC. Protein: CASSLDGGWYEQYF.

On this clonotype itself: The junction differs from germline at one of its ends, possibly a read error. The chain combines TRBV7-3 with TRBJ1-1; D is perhaps TRBD1 (5 bases). Germline CDR1 is SGHTA and CDR2 is FQGTGA. The CDR3 sequence is 14 residues long. CDR3: CASSLAGGGTEACF. CDR3 DNA: TGTGCCAGCAGCTTAGCGGGGGGAGGCACTGAAGCTTGCTTT.

This clonotype was seen a handful of times. V gene TRBV24-1 combines with J gene TRBJ2-1; a possible D gene is TRBD1 (5 bases). Germline V gives CDR1 KGHDR, CDR2 SFDVKD. This CDR3 is 15 amino acids long. V lost 4 bases and J lost 0, with 9 bases in between. This CDR3 reads CATSEPDSSYNEQFF. CDR3 nucleotides: TGTGCCACCAGTGAGCCAGACAGCTCCTACAATGAGCAGTTCTTC.

This clonotype occurred many times. The chain couples TRBV7-2 to TRBJ2-5; D is undetermined. In germline, CDR1 is SGHTA, CDR2 FQGNSA. With 11 bases removed from V and 1 base from J, the gap between germline ends came to 20 bases. The CDR3 loop spans 15 amino acids. The CDR3 region is CASSGDRIGQETQYF. For the CDR3, the DNA is TGTGCCTCTTCCGGCGACCGAATAGGCCAAGAGACCCAGTACTTC.

Ten or more counts support this clonotype. A much larger clone sits a single nucleotide away, making a read error possible. The gene calls are TRBV12-3 or TRBV12-4 and TRBJ1-5; no definite D call. The CDR3 is 12 amino acids. The CDR3 reads CAGSWTHQPQHF. CDR3 sequence (DNA): TGTGCCGGCAGTTGGACCCATCAGCCCCAGCATTTT.

This clonotype was detected a few times. A much larger clone differs from this one at a single base, so this may be a read error. The chain uses TRBV29-1 and TRBJ2-2; D unresolved. V lost 4 bases to trimming and J lost 1 base, with 1 base between them. The CDR3 consists of 11 residues. CDR1 SQVTM and CDR2 ANQGSEA come from the germline V gene. The CDR3 reads CSVGNTGELFF. DNA of the CDR3: TGCAGCGTTGGGAACACCGGGGAGCTGTTTTTT.

Note on this clonotype: A read error may be the cause here, since a much bigger clone is one base away. The CDR3 region has the DNA TGTGCCAGCAGCTTACACCAAAGGGAGGCCGAGTACTTC. It encodes CASSLHQREAEYF. The gene calls are TRBV12-3 or TRBV12-4 and TRBJ2-5; TRBD2 might be the D (6 bases). The CDR3 extends over 13 amino acids. V was clipped by 6 bases and J by 12 bases, with 20 bases between them.

This clonotype came up many times. The chain uses TRBV6-1 and TRBJ1-6; TRBD1 is a possible D gene (6 bases). Trimming stripped 6 bases from V and 7 bases from J, with 13 bases between. Per germline, CDR1 MNHNS and CDR2 SASEGT. CDR3 size: 14 residues. The CDR3 protein is CASRGTSGNSPLHF. The DNA of the CDR3 is TGTGCCAGCAGAGGGACAAGCGGGAATTCACCCCTCCACTTT.

CDR3 in DNA: TGTGCCACCAGTTCAATAGGGGCCAATCAGCCCCAGCATTTT. Encoded protein: CATSSIGANQPQHF. The chain uses TRBV24-1 and TRBJ1-5, with TRBD1 as a possible D gene (5 bases). The CDR3 length is 14 residues. V was clipped by 6 bases and J by 3 bases, with 11 bases between them. CDR1 is KGHDR and CDR2 is SFDVKD in the germline V gene.

The chain links TRBV7-8 to TRBJ1-6, with unresolved D. CDR3 length equals 19 residues. Between the trimmed V and J ends, which lost 0 bases and 6 bases, there was a span of 21 bases. Germline CDR1 SGHVS, CDR2 FQNEAQ. CDR3 nucleotides: TGTGCCAGCAGCTTAGCGTTTCTCCGGAGGTCCATTTGTAATTCACCCCTCCACTTT. It yields the protein CASSLAFLRRSICNSPLHF.

The genes are TRBV24-1 and TRBJ2-5; D gene ambiguous. Germline assignment: CDR1 KGHDR and CDR2 SFDVKD. The CDR3 has 13 amino acids. V lost 5 bases to trimming and J lost 3 bases, with 9 bases between them. CDR3 in amino acids: CATSAPPKETQYF. The CDR3 DNA reads TGTGCCACCAGTGCCCCACCGAAAGAGACCCAGTACTTC.

This clonotype was found many times. The chain couples TRBV6-5 to TRBJ2-7; D tentatively fits TRBD1 or TRBD2 (5 bases each). The CDR3 extends over 11 amino acids. The germline V gene encodes CDR1 MNHEY and CDR2 SVGAGI. V lost 8 bases and J lost 3, with 8 bases in between. The chain's CDR3 is CASGGHYEQYF. The CDR3 DNA follows: TGTGCCAGCGGGGGTCACTACGAGCAGTACTTC.

This clonotype appeared many times. This chain connects TRBV2 to TRBJ2-5, with D possibly TRBD1 on 5 matching bases. The CDR3 totals 14 residues. The germline V gene has CDR1 SNHLY and CDR2 FYNNEI. Trimming stripped 2 bases from V and 3 bases from J, with 10 bases between. The CDR3, as DNA: TGTGCCAGCAGTGAAAGGCTCAGGGAAGAGACCCAGTACTTC. It encodes CASSERLREETQYF.

At least ten counts were recorded for this clonotype. The gene calls are TRBV20-1 and TRBJ1-6, with no clear D. Germline V gene data show CDR1 as DFQATT and CDR2 as SNEGSKA (reference sequence). This CDR3 contains 14 residues. With 6 bases removed from V and 7 bases from J, the gap between germline ends came to 16 bases. The CDR3 nucleotides are TGCAGTGCCACCGACGGTGGTCCCAATTCACCCCTCCACTTT. Protein sequence: CSATDGGPNSPLHF.

This clonotype has a count of ten or more. The V call is TRBV20-1, the J call TRBJ2-5; D gene unclear. Germline V gene sequence: CDR1 DFQATT, CDR2 SNEGSKA (reference sequence). The V end lost 2 bases, the J end lost 5 bases, and 9 bases lay between the germline ends. The CDR3 runs 12 residues. CDR3 sequence reads: CSARNIAETQYF. CDR3 sequence (DNA): TGCAGTGCTAGAAACATCGCGGAGACCCAGTACTTC.

At least ten counts were recorded for this clonotype. This chain links TRBV7-8 with TRBJ2-7, with 9 nucleotides matching TRBD1. In germline, CDR1 is SGHVS, CDR2 FQNEAQ. The CDR3 has 14 residues. With V trimmed by 6 bases and J by 3 bases, 6 bases remained unmatched. The CDR3 nucleotides read TGTGCCAGCAGGGGGAGACAGGGGGACTACGAGCAGTACTTC. Its protein product is CASRGRQGDYEQYF.

This clonotype was recorded at least ten times. The chain links TRBV12-3 or TRBV12-4 to TRBJ1-5; 7 nucleotides agree with TRBD1. The trim removed 5 bases at V and 12 bases at J, leaving 13 bases unmatched. CDR3 length: 14 amino acids. CDR3 DNA sequence: TGTGCCAGCAGTCCCGGGACAGCCTCCTTACGCCAGCATTTT. Protein product: CASSPGTASLRQHF.

This clonotype showed up just a few times. V and J are TRBV20-1 and TRBJ2-5; D unresolved. CDR3 length: 14 amino acids. Trimming removed 3 bases from V and 3 bases from J, with 14 bases in between. The V gene's germline CDR1 is DFQATT and CDR2 SNEGSKA (reference sequence). The DNA of the CDR3 is TGCAGTGCTAGTTCAGGCTATGGGAAAGAGACCCAGTACTTC. Protein product: CSASSGYGKETQYF.

This clonotype was observed a handful of times. The rearrangement links TRBV7-3 to TRBJ2-2, with D possibly being TRBD1 or TRBD2 (6 bases each). Germline CDR1 and CDR2: SGHTA and FQGTGA. Trimming stripped 5 bases from V and 1 base from J, with 23 bases between. CDR3 length: 19 residues. Written as DNA, the CDR3 is TGTGCCAGCAGCCTTCGGCCAGGGACTGGACAGCTGAACACCGGGGAGCTGTTTTTT. Amino acids: CASSLRPGTGQLNTGELFF. The full variable domain, with the rest looked up from reference TRBV7-3 and TRBJ2-2, is GAGVSQTPSNKVTEKGKYVELRCDPISGHTALYWYRQSLGQGPEFLIYFQGTGAADDSGLPNDRFFAVRPEGSVSTLKIQRTERGDSAVYLCASSLRPGTGQLNTGELFFGEGSRLTVL.